This note documents a single T cell receptor beta chain sequence. What it recognizes is unknown. The data stem from a study of CD8+ T cells in alopecia areata. Study-level background: Each day, treated patients took oral tofacitinib twice, at 5 to 10 mg per dose.

Regarding the study as a whole: Lesional tissue from the scalp (especially in alopecia totalis/universalis) showed higher clonality than normal scalp. Tofacitinib delivered significant drops in scalp clonality and in expanded CD8+ clones among the top 100.

This sample's treatment: oral pan-JAK inhibitor, 5-10 mg twice daily. Peripheral blood samples and lesional scalp punch biopsies were obtained from alopecia areata patients. RNA was isolated and reverse transcribed to cDNA, the sequencing template. Here immunoSEQ multiplex PCR was the method, and the copy in TCRdb shows in-frame clones only, minus some. The profile covers around 110,000 clones, with about 60% appearing a single time and less than 15% taken by the ten largest. V gave up 1 base and J gave up 10 bases; unmatched junction bases: 19. The CDR3 consists of 19 residues. CDR1 is LNHNV and CDR2 is YYDKDF in the germline V gene (reference sequence).

The sequences come from CD8+ T cells sorted from blood, collected at week 24, from a patient treated with tofacitinib. This sequence was found in a human donor with alopecia areata. V usage is TRBV15 and J usage is TRBJ1-6; TRBD1 aligns across 7 bases. The chain's CDR3 is CATSRAVWARIQGNSPLHF. The CDR3 DNA follows: TGTGCCACCAGCAGAGCTGTGTGGGCCCGTATACAGGGGAACTCACCCCTCCACTTT.